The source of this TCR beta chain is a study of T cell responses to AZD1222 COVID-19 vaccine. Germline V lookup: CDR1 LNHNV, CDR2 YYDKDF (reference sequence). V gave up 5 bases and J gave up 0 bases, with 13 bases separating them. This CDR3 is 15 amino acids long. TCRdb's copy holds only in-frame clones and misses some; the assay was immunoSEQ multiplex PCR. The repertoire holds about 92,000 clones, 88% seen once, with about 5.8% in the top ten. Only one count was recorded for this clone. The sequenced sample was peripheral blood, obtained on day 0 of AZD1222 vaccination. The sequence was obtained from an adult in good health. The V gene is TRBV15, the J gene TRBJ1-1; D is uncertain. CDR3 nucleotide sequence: TGTGCCACCAGCCCCAGCCTGTTTATGAACACTGAAGCTTTCTTT. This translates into CATSPSLFMNTEAFF.